Following are 10 T cell receptor beta chains from one sample sequenced in a study of CD8+CD57+ T cells in acquired aplastic anemia. Researchers used genomic DNA as the template to profile TCR beta VDJ and CDR3. TCRdb re-derived calls from the reads in MiXCR, one entry per CDR3 protein. The sample records 450,000 to 550,000 distinct CDR3 sequences, around a third being singletons. In patients chosen for sequencing, flow cytometry had shown CD8+CD57+ cell expansion. The sequenced material came from sorted CD4+, CD8+, or CD8+CD57+ T cells (not recorded which) from PBMCs. The receptors here all came from a human donor with aplastic anemia.

The rearrangement joins TRBV24-1 to TRBJ1-5, with a possible D match to TRBD1 (6 bases). Trimming cost V 8 bases and J 4 bases, with 14 bases left between them. The CDR3 is 14 amino acids. CDR1 and CDR2 (germline): KGHDR, SFDVKD. The CDR3 region is CATTPGHANQPQHF. The CDR3 DNA reads as TGTGCCACCACCCCGGGACACGCAAATCAGCCCCAGCATTTT.

The chain couples TRBV9 to TRBJ1-1; 10 bases line up with TRBD1. The CDR3 runs to 16 residues. Germline assignment: CDR1 SGDLS and CDR2 YYNGEE. V shed 3 bases, J shed 4 bases, and the junction held 9 bases outside the gene matches. The CDR3 nucleotides are TGTGCCAGCAGCGACGGGGACAGGGGCGGACGCACTGAAGCTTTCTTT. This encodes CASSDGDRGGRTEAFF. The variable domain in full, with the rest retrieved from reference TRBV9 and TRBJ1-1, is DSGVTQTPKHLITATGQRVTLRCSPRSGDLSVYWYQQSLDQGLQFLIQYYNGEERAKGNILERFSAQQFPDLHSELNLSSLELGDSALYFCASSDGDRGGRTEAFFGQGTRLTVV.

This clonotype has a count of ten or more. The chain couples TRBV10-3 to TRBJ2-6, with 10 bases aligning to TRBD1. The CDR3 has 17 amino acids. CDR1 is ENHRY and CDR2 is SYGVKD in the germline V gene. J was trimmed by 0 bases and V by 5 bases; bases with no gene match: 4. CDR3 in DNA: TGTGCCATCAGTTCCGGGACAGGGGACTCTGGGGCCAACGTCCTGACTTTC. Its protein is CAISSGTGDSGANVLTF.

This clonotype was recorded many times. The rearrangement joins TRBV2 to TRBJ1-2; D is unresolved. V lost 8 bases and J lost 2, with 12 bases in between. The CDR3 has 13 residues. Germline V CDR1 and CDR2: SNHLY, FYNNEI. CDR3 sequence: CASGGITNYGYTF. The DNA of the CDR3 is TGTGCCAGCGGAGGGATTACGAACTATGGCTACACCTTC.

V and J are TRBV29-1 and TRBJ2-1; TRBD2 matches at 10 bases. Germline V gene data show CDR1 as SQVTM and CDR2 as ANQGSEA. The J segment lost 5 bases and the V segment lost 6 bases, leaving 10 bases of the junction unmatched. This CDR3 is built from 15 residues. Here the CDR3 DNA reads TGCAGCGTCCCCCACCGGACTAGCGGCAACAATGAGCAGTTCTTC. It codes for CSVPHRTSGNNEQFF.

This clonotype was seen repeatedly, ten times or more. The chain links TRBV2 to TRBJ1-1, with D uncertain. Trimming shortened V by 3 bases and J by 8 bases, and 4 bases separated the two germline ends. The V gene's germline CDR1 is SNHLY and CDR2 FYNNEI. The CDR3 covers 10 residues. Here the CDR3 DNA reads TGTGCCAGCAGTGAGGTAGAAGCTTTCTTT. It is translated as CASSEVEAFF.

This clonotype turned up a few times. This chain connects TRBV6-1 to TRBJ2-7, with unresolved D. The germline V gene has CDR1 MNHNS and CDR2 SASEGT. Trimming stripped 7 bases from V and 0 bases from J, with 13 bases between. The CDR3 is made up of 14 amino acids. This CDR3 reads CASITTVSSYEQYF. As DNA, the CDR3 is TGTGCCAGCATTACGACGGTGAGCTCCTACGAGCAGTACTTC.

The rearrangement uses TRBV4-2 and TRBJ2-7, with D maybe TRBD1 (9 bases). CDR1 LGHNA and CDR2 YNFKEQ come from the germline V gene. CDR3 length: 17 residues. Between the trimmed V and J ends, which lost 3 bases and 0 bases, there was a span of 18 bases. This CDR3 reads CASSHREGQGSSYEQYF. The CDR3 DNA sequence: TGTGCCAGCAGCCACCGGGAGGGACAGGGCAGCTCCTACGAGCAGTACTTC.

This clonotype showed up many times. The rearrangement links TRBV2 to TRBJ2-5; 13 bases agree with TRBD2. Germline lookup yields CDR1 SNHLY and CDR2 FYNNEI. The CDR3 length is 15 residues. Trimming took 6 bases from V and 3 from J; bases not matched to a gene: 4. The CDR3 DNA sequence: TGTGCCAGCAGAGGACTAGCGGGGGCCGAAGAGACCCAGTACTTC. Residues: CASRGLAGAEETQYF.

This clonotype has a count of ten or more. This rearrangement joins TRBV2 to TRBJ1-1, with D unclear. The V end lost 5 bases, the J end lost 0 bases, and 7 bases lay between the germline ends. In germline, CDR1 is SNHLY, CDR2 FYNNEI. This CDR3 is 13 amino acids long. This CDR3 reads CASSRVMNTEAFF. Written as DNA, the CDR3 is TGTGCCAGCAGTCGGGTAATGAACACTGAAGCTTTCTTT. Variable domain in full (rest from reference TRBV2 and TRBJ1-1): EPEVTQTPSHQVTQMGQEVILRCVPISNHLYFYWYRQILGQKVEFLVSFYNNEISEKSEIFDDQFSVERPDGSNFTLKIRSTKLEDSAMYFCASSRVMNTEAFFGQGTRLTVV.